This T cell receptor beta chain was sequenced in a study of Ad26.COV2.S vaccination and SARS-CoV-2 variants. Study observations and caveats: Relative to placebo recipients, vaccine recipients exhibited elevated spike-specific TCR breadth.

The CDR3 is made up of 14 amino acids. Germline assignment: CDR1 DFQATT and CDR2 SNEGSKA (reference sequence). The germline V and J ends were trimmed by 3 bases and 1 base, with 11 bases remaining between them. In the case of this clone: Antigen unknown.

As to treatment: around 19 received Ad26.COV2.S at low or high dose, single or two shots; roughly 5 received placebo; per-sample allocation not given. It was on day 63 after the first vaccine or placebo injection that samples were taken. The assay was immunoSEQ multiplex PCR, and TCRdb's table has in-frame clones only and misses some. The data hold nearly 400,000 clones, with about 91% observed a single time. This clonotype was obtained from a person between 18 and 65 years old who received the Ad26.COV2.S COVID-19 vaccine or a placebo. The sample consisted of peripheral blood, taken in a trial of Ad26.COV2.S vaccine versus placebo. The chain recombines TRBV20-1 with TRBJ2-3, with a weak D call TRBD2 (6 bases). CDR3 sequence reads: CSASASVGTDTQYF. In DNA form, the CDR3 reads TGCAGTGCTAGTGCTAGCGTAGGCACAGATACGCAGTATTTT.